The next 7 T cell receptor beta chains were all read from a single sample in a study of cytomegalovirus exposure and HLA in healthy donors. Both 60 Vbeta primers and 13 Jbeta primers went into the PCR. The method was immunoSEQ multiplex PCR; TCRdb's version includes in-frame clones alone and lacks a portion of them. The sample lists roughly 140,000 clones, 50% to 75% occurring once. The sample consisted of PBMCs. The receptor set was obtained from a woman aged 25-40 years in good health and CMV-seropositive.

The genes are TRBV7-6 and TRBJ2-7; 8 nucleotides line up with TRBD2. Unmatched junction bases numbered 9, after V lost 0 bases and J lost 8 bases. This CDR3 has 15 amino acids. In germline, CDR1 is SGHVS, CDR2 FNYEAQ. CDR3 region: CASSLAPSGGEKQYF. The CDR3 region has the DNA TGTGCCAGCAGCTTAGCACCCAGCGGGGGTGAAAAGCAGTACTTC.

This clone turned up a few times. The chain combines TRBV4-1 with TRBJ2-7, with a possible D match to TRBD2 (6 bases). The CDR3 length is 16 residues. The germline V gene has CDR1 MGHRA and CDR2 YSYEKL. Trimming cost V 1 base and J 5 bases, with 18 bases left between them. The CDR3 nucleotides are TGCGCCAGCAGCCAAGGAAGATGGGCGGGGATAGACGAGCAGTACTTC. It is translated as CASSQGRWAGIDEQYF.

The chain links TRBV2 to TRBJ1-5; 8 bases match TRBD1. J lost 2 bases, V lost 5 bases, and 8 bases had no gene match. Germline CDR1 reads SNHLY; CDR2 reads FYNNEI. This CDR3 has 16 amino acids. Here the CDR3 reads CASSYRGKMGNQPQHF. CDR3 in DNA: TGTGCCAGCAGTTACAGGGGGAAAATGGGCAATCAGCCCCAGCATTTT.

The genes are TRBV5-1 and TRBJ1-4; 8 bases line up with TRBD1. The CDR3 extends over 17 amino acids. Germline CDR1 SGHRS, CDR2 YFSETQ. V lost 4 bases and J lost 8; bases outside the gene matches: 16. The CDR3 DNA is TGCGCCAGCAGCCGTTCCGGGACAGGCATCCCCCGGGAAAAACTGTTTTTT. This encodes CASSRSGTGIPREKLFF.

Of note for this clone: In the same sample, other DNA sequences code for this CDR3. The chain couples TRBV10-2 to TRBJ2-7; D ambiguous. V lost 0 bases and J lost 3, with 9 bases in between. The CDR3 is 14 residues long. Germline V gene sequence: CDR1 WSHSY, CDR2 SAAADI. The DNA for the CDR3 is TGCGCCAGCAGTGAGTCTCCTAGTAGCTACGAGCAGTACTTC. It translates to CASSESPSSYEQYF.

A few counts support this clone. The chain recombines TRBV5-4 with TRBJ2-5, with TRBD1 as a possible D gene (6 bases). Germline V gives CDR1 SGHNT, CDR2 YYREEE (reference sequence). Trimming took off 4 bases at V and 4 bases at J, with 11 bases between the two ends. This CDR3 contains 13 residues. The CDR3 region has the DNA TGTGCCAGCAGCACCGGGACATCAGAGACCCAGTACTTC. It specifies CASSTGTSETQYF.

On this clone itself: At the DNA level, this CDR3 is encoded by other sequences in the same sample as well. The V and J genes are TRBV9 and TRBJ2-7, with D tentatively TRBD1 (5 bases). Germline-derived CDR1 and CDR2 are SGDLS and YYNGEE. V was trimmed by 0 bases and J by 2 bases, leaving 6 bases between them. The CDR3 is made up of 13 amino acids. CDR3 protein: CASSVGTTYEQYF. CDR3 nucleotide sequence: TGTGCCAGCAGCGTAGGGACAACCTACGAGCAGTACTTC. The complete variable domain, with remaining parts taken from reference TRBV9 and TRBJ2-7, reads DSGVTQTPKHLITATGQRVTLRCSPRSGDLSVYWYQQSLDQGLQFLIQYYNGEERAKGNILERFSAQQFPDLHSELNLSSLELGDSALYFCASSVGTTYEQYFGPGTRLTVT.